The 4 T cell receptor beta chains given below trace back to one sample, sequenced in a study of Graves' ophthalmopathy and Graves' hyperthyroidism. RNA transcripts provided the template for amplifying TCR beta CDR3 regions. RT-PCR in the first round used HTBI primers; a second-round multiplex PCR followed. TCRdb recomputed calls from the multiplex PCR reads with MiXCR, one row per CDR3 protein. The sample shows roughly 500,000 distinct CDR3 sequences, around 14% of them seen only once. The sample comprised blood. These receptor sequences come from a woman aged 25 to 39 with Graves' ophthalmopathy.

This clonotype was found a few times. The V and J genes are TRBV4-1 and TRBJ2-3, with D perhaps matching TRBD2 (7 bases). CDR1 is MGHRA and CDR2 is YSYEKL in the germline V gene. Deletions cut 3 bases from V and 10 bases from J, with 11 bases between. This CDR3 has 12 amino acids. Here the CDR3 reads CASSHPGGPQYF. The CDR3 nucleotides are TGCGCCAGCAGCCATCCGGGGGGCCCGCAGTATTTT.

CDR3 residues: CATSSENEGTWDGYTF. For the CDR3, the DNA is TGTGCCACCAGCAGTGAGAACGAGGGTACCTGGGATGGCTACACCTTC. The rearrangement joins TRBV15 to TRBJ1-2; D uncertain. CDR3 length equals 16 residues. In germline, CDR1 is LNHNV, CDR2 YYDKDF (reference sequence). Between the trimmed V and J ends, which lost 3 bases and 6 bases, there was a span of 20 bases. The variable domain in full, with the rest retrieved from reference TRBV15 and TRBJ1-2, is DAMVIQNPRYQVTQFGKPVTLSCSQTLNHNVMYWYQQKSSQAPKLLFHYYDKDFNNEADTPDNFQSRRPNTSFCFLDIRSPGLGDTAMYLCATSSENEGTWDGYTFGSGTRLTVV.

This chain links TRBV4-2 with TRBJ2-7; TRBD1 matches at 8 bases. Germline loops: CDR1 LGHNA, CDR2 YNFKEQ. With 0 bases clipped from V and 1 base from J, the junction kept 2 bases outside the gene matches. There are 15 residues in the CDR3. For the CDR3, the DNA is TGTGCCAGCAGCCAAGATACAGGGGGTTCCTACGAGCAGTACTTC. This gives the protein CASSQDTGGSYEQYF.

This clonotype was detected ten times or more. The V and J genes are TRBV16 and TRBJ2-7; D might be TRBD2 (5 bases). CDR3 size: 15 residues. Trimming removed 0 bases at V and 7 bases at J, with 16 bases between. CDR1 is KGHSY, CDR2 FQNENV, per germline. CDR3 in DNA: TGTGCCAGCAGCCAATCCCTCAGATCTCGGAGGGAGCAGTACTTC. Its translation: CASSQSLRSRREQYF.